This T cell receptor (beta chain) was captured by sequencing in a study of T cells in Graves' hyperthyroidism and ophthalmopathy. Study-wide points: The model made its ophthalmopathy prediction, and onset followed a median approximately 6.5 months later. Most expanded thyroid clonotypes above 0.001 recurred in blood.

Any patient presenting with uncontrolled infection, other autoimmune disease, pregnancy or lactation was left out. Amplification yielded TCR beta CDR3 regions, with RNA transcripts as the source. The HTBI set primed first-round TCR CDR3 RT-PCR. TCRdb passed the multiplex PCR reads through MiXCR, listing each CDR3 protein once. The table records about 480,000 distinct CDR3 sequences, roughly 14% of them present only once. The CDR3 runs 13 residues. The germline V gene has CDR1 SNHLY and CDR2 FYNNEI. V was cut by 3 bases and J by 8 bases, with 13 bases left in between. Of note for this clonotype: The antigen remains undetermined. One base away lies a much larger clone, so this may be a sequencing read error.

Sample: blood. The chain combines TRBV2 with TRBJ1-2, with D tentatively TRBD1 (6 bases). This TCR was recovered from a young woman with Graves' hyperthyroidism. The DNA of the CDR3 is TGTGCCAGCAGTGAGTGGAACAGGGACGGCTACACCTTC. Its translation: CASSEWNRDGYTF.